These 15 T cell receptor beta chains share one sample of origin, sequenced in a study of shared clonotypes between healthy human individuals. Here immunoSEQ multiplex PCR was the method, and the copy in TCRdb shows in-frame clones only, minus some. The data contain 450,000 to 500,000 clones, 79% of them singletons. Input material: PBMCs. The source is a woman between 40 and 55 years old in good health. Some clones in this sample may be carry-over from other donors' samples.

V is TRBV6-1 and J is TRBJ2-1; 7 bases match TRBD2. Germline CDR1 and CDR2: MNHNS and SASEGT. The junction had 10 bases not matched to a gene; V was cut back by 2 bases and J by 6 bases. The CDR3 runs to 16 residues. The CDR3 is CASSEPLLQRGNEQFF. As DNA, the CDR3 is TGTGCCAGCAGTGAACCTCTCTTGCAGCGGGGCAATGAGCAGTTCTTC.

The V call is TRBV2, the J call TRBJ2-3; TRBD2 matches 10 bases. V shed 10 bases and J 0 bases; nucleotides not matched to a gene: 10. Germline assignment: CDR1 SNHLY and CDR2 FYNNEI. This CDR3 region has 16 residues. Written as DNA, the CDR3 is TGTGCCACCCCGAACCCGACTAGCGGGAGCACAGATACGCAGTATTTT. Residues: CATPNPTSGSTDTQYF.

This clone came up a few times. The CDR3 is CASRNSYEQYF. The CDR3 DNA follows: TGTGCCAGCAGGAATTCCTACGAGCAGTACTTC. This chain links TRBV7-8 with TRBJ2-7; unclear D gene. The germline V and J ends were trimmed by 6 bases and 1 base, with 4 bases remaining between them. The CDR3 has 11 residues. Germline-derived CDR1 and CDR2 are SGHVS and FQNEAQ.

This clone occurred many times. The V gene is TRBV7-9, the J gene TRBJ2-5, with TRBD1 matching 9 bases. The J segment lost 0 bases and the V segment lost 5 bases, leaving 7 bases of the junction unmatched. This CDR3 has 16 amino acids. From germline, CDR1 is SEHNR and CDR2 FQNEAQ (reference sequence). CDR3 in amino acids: CASSLRDRAYQETQYF. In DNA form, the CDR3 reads TGTGCCAGCAGCCTCCGGGACAGGGCTTACCAAGAGACCCAGTACTTC.

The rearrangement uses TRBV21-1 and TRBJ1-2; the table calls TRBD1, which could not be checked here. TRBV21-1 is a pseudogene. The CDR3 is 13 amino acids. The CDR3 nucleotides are TGTGCCAGCAGCTCCCGACAGGGCCAAGGCTACACCTTC. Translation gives CASSSRQGQGYTF.

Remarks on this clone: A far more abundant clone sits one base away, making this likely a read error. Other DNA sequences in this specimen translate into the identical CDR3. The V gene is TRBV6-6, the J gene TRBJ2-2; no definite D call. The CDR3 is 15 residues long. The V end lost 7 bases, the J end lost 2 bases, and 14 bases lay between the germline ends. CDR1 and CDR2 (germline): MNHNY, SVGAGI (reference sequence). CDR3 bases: TGTGCCAGCACCACCGCACAGACAAACACCGGGGAGCTGTTTTTT. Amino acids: CASTTAQTNTGELFF.

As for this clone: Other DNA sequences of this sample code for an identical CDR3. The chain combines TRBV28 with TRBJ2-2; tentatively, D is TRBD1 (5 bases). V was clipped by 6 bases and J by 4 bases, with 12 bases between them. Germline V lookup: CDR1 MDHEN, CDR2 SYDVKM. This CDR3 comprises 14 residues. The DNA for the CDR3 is TGTGCCAGCAGCTTAGGGCAGGGCACCGGGGAGCTGTTTTTT. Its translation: CASSLGQGTGELFF.

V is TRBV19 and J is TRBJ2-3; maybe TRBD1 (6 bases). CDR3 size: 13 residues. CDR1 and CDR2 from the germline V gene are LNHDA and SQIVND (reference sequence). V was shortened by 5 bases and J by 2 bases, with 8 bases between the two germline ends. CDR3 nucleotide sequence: TGTGCCAGTAGTGACAGGTTCACAGATACGCAGTATTTT. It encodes CASSDRFTDTQYF.

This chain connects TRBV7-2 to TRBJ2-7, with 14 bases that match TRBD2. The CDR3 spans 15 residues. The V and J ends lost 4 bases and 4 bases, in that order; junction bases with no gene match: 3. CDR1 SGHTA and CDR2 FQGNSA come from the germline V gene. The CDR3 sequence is CASSSGTSGGYEQYF. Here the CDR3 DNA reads TGTGCCAGCAGCTCCGGGACTAGCGGGGGATACGAGCAGTACTTC.

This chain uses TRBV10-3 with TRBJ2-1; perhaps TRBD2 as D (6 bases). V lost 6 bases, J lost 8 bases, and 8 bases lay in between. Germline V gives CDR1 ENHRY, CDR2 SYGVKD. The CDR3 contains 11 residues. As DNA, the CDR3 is TGTGCCATCAGGGGGGGTGATGAGCAGTTCTTC. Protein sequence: CAIRGGDEQFF.

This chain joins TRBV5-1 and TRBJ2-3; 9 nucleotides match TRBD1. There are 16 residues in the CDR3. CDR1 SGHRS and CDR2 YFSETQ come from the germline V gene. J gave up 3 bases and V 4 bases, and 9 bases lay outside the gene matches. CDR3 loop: CASSQNTGQGTDTQYF. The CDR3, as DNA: TGCGCCAGCAGCCAAAACACGGGACAGGGAACAGATACGCAGTATTTT. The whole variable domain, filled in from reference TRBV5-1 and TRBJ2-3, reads KAGVTQTPRYLIKTRGQQVTLSCSPISGHRSVSWYQQTPGQGLQFLFEYFSETQRNKGNFPGRFSGRQFSNSRSEMNVSTLELGDSALYLCASSQNTGQGTDTQYFGPGTRLTVL.

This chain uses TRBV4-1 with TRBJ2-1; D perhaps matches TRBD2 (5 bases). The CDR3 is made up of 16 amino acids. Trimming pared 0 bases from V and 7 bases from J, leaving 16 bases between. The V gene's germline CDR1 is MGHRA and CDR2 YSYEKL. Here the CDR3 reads CASSQDPVLGPNEQFF. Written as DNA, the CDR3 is TGCGCCAGCAGCCAAGATCCAGTACTAGGGCCAAATGAGCAGTTCTTC.

The CDR3 loop reads CASSSRDNYNEQFF. The CDR3 coding sequence is TGTGCCAGCTCAAGCCGGGACAACTACAATGAGCAGTTCTTC. The J gene is TRBJ2-1, the V gene TRBV18; D is possibly TRBD1 (6 bases). The CDR3 is 14 residues long. The ends were cut back, 5 bases at V and 3 bases at J, with 11 bases in the middle. From germline, CDR1 is KGHSH and CDR2 LQKENI.

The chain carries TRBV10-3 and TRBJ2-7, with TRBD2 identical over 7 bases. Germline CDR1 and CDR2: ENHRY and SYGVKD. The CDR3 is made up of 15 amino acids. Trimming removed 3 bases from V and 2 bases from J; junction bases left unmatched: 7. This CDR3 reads CAISEWRERPYEQYF. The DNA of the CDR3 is TGTGCCATCAGTGAATGGCGGGAGAGGCCCTACGAGCAGTACTTC.

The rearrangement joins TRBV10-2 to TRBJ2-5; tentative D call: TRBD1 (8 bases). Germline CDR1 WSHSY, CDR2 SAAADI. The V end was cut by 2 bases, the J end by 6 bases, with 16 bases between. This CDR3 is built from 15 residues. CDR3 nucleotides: TGCGCCAGCAGTGAGGACAGGGGAGGGCTGAAGACCCAGTACTTC. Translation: CASSEDRGGLKTQYF.